The clone carrying this TCR beta chain was detected only a few times. Its antigen is unidentified. Each CDR3 protein gets one entry after TCRdb re-called the 5' RACE reads with MiXCR. The sample lists 250,000 to 350,000 distinct CDR3 sequences, around 21% occurring once. V shed 4 bases and J 7 bases; nucleotides not matched to a gene: 6. CDR1 and CDR2 (germline): DFQATT, SNEGSKA (reference sequence). The CDR3 runs to 13 residues. The source of the sample is a study of CD8 T cells in ankylosing spondylitis. The study, taken as a whole, reports: Earlier reports found some motif variants in synovial fluid and blood in reactive arthritis. Disease-associated clonotypes exhibited CD8+ identity and were relatively infrequent in peripheral blood.

The rearrangement joins TRBV20-1 to TRBJ1-2, with TRBD1 matching 10 bases. Sequenced: blood, either unsorted or a sorted T cell fraction (not recorded which). The sequence was obtained from a female donor with ankylosing spondylitis or in good health (not recorded which). The CDR3 sequence is CSAKRQGAGGYTF. CDR3 nucleotide sequence: TGCAGTGCTAAGAGACAGGGGGCGGGTGGCTACACCTTC.